This entry is about one T cell receptor (beta chain). Rearranged V-D-J TRB sequences were amplified with a mixed TRB-A/B primer pool. TCRdb re-called the multiplex PCR reads with MiXCR, one entry per CDR3 protein. The sample lists 9,300 or so distinct CDR3 sequences, 35% to 45% occurring once. This record comes from a study of T cell repertoires in aging, cancer and after chemotherapy. The V segment lost 2 bases and the J segment 3 bases; nucleotides outside the gene matches: 3. The CDR3 extends over 15 amino acids. Per germline, CDR1 SGHKS and CDR2 YYEKEE (reference sequence). The template was genomic DNA from peripheral blood, not RNA.

This chain links TRBV5-5 with TRBJ2-2, with 8 bases matching TRBD2. The specimen was blood. This receptor was identified in a human donor in good health. The chain's CDR3 is CASSLRGGYTGELFF. The CDR3 DNA reads TGTGCCAGCAGCTTACGGGGGGGCTACACCGGGGAGCTGTTTTTT.